What follows are 25 T cell receptor beta chains derived from one specimen sequenced in a study of blood T cell repertoires in COVID-19. TCRdb's copy holds only in-frame clones and misses some; the assay was immunoSEQ multiplex PCR. The data hold 98,000 or so clones, with 88% observed a single time. The source material was peripheral blood. The origin of the receptors is a human donor in a cohort sampled during active COVID-19.

V usage is TRBV6-6 and J usage is TRBJ2-1; 10 nucleotides align to TRBD2. CDR1 and CDR2 from the germline V gene are MNHNY and SVGAGI (reference sequence). The CDR3 runs 16 residues. V lost 5 bases, J lost 1 base, and 5 bases stayed unmatched. CDR3 loop: CASSPGLAASYNEQFF. The CDR3 coding sequence is TGTGCCAGCAGTCCCGGACTAGCGGCTTCCTACAATGAGCAGTTCTTC.

The chain links TRBV6-5 to TRBJ2-3; D remains ambiguous. Germline-derived CDR1 and CDR2 are MNHEY and SVGAGI. The CDR3 is 11 residues long. V was shortened by 10 bases and J by 2 bases, with 7 bases between the two germline ends. CDR3 amino acids: CAINYTDTQYF. The CDR3 nucleotides are TGTGCCATAAATTACACAGATACGCAGTATTTT.

J is TRBJ1-2 and V is TRBV5-4; TRBD1 aligns across 10 bases. V dropped 6 bases and J dropped 0; count of bases not matched to a gene: 5. The CDR3 consists of 15 residues. Germline V gene sequence: CDR1 SGHNT, CDR2 YYREEE (reference sequence). The CDR3 protein is CASNGQGVANYGYTF. CDR3 DNA sequence: TGTGCCAGCAACGGACAGGGGGTCGCTAACTATGGCTACACCTTC.

The V gene is TRBV5-1, the J gene TRBJ2-1, with D possibly being TRBD1 (5 bases). The CDR3 spans 15 residues. CDR1 SGHRS and CDR2 YFSETQ come from the germline V gene. V was trimmed by 1 base and J by 2 bases, leaving 10 bases between them. This chain's CDR3 is CASSLSGLPYNEQFF. CDR3 nucleotides: TGCGCCAGCAGCTTGTCAGGGCTGCCCTACAATGAGCAGTTCTTC.

This clone occurred once. The rearrangement links TRBV27 to TRBJ2-7; D possibly corresponds to TRBD1 (6 bases). Germline V lookup: CDR1 MNHEY, CDR2 SMNVEV (reference sequence). This CDR3 region has 14 residues. V was clipped by 8 bases and J by 1 base, with 15 bases between them. The CDR3 DNA follows: TGTGCCAGCCGCCCGTGGGACACATCCTACGAGCAGTACTTC. Translating gives CASRPWDTSYEQYF.

The V gene is TRBV19, the J gene TRBJ1-1; the D is unclear. V gave up 9 bases and J gave up 5 bases, with 16 bases separating them. Per germline, CDR1 LNHDA and CDR2 SQIVND (reference sequence). The CDR3 spans 13 residues. DNA of the CDR3: TGTGCCAGCGCCCCAGAGGTATGGACTGAAGCTTTCTTT. Protein: CASAPEVWTEAFF.

The V gene is TRBV9, the J gene TRBJ1-2, with D perhaps matching TRBD1 (6 bases). There are 13 residues in the CDR3. Trimming took 3 bases from V and 7 from J, leaving 13 bases between them. In germline, CDR1 is SGDLS, CDR2 YYNGEE. The CDR3 region is CASSDRVLGGYTF. CDR3 nucleotide sequence: TGTGCCAGCAGCGACAGGGTTTTGGGTGGCTACACCTTC.

J is TRBJ2-7 and V is TRBV3-1 (or the pseudogene TRBV3-2); 16 nucleotides agree with TRBD2. The CDR3 spans 21 residues. Germline V gene sequence: CDR1 LGHDT, CDR2 YNNKEL (reference sequence). V lost 1 base and J lost 2; bases outside the gene matches: 14. The CDR3 nucleotides read TGTGCCAGCAGCCAAGCTTCCCTGGCGCCGGGACTAGCGGGAGGGACCTACGAGCAGTACTTC. This encodes CASSQASLAPGLAGGTYEQYF.

The J gene is TRBJ1-1, the V gene TRBV27, with D perhaps TRBD1 (5 bases). V dropped 6 bases and J dropped 3 bases, with 8 bases sitting between them. The CDR3 is 12 amino acids. Germline lookup yields CDR1 MNHEY and CDR2 SMNVEV (reference sequence). The CDR3 reads CASRKGDTEAFF. The CDR3 coding sequence is TGTGCCAGCAGAAAAGGGGACACTGAAGCTTTCTTT.

The rearrangement links TRBV11-2 to TRBJ2-7; 12 bases are a match to TRBD2. Germline V CDR1 and CDR2: SGHAT, FQNNGV. V lost 8 bases and J lost 6; bases outside the gene matches: 14. The CDR3 runs 16 residues. CDR3 sequence reads: CASHSRTSGTTLEQYF. The CDR3 DNA is TGTGCCAGCCACTCGCGGACTAGCGGGACAACTCTCGAGCAGTACTTC.

V is TRBV3-1 (or the pseudogene TRBV3-2) and J is TRBJ2-3, with D uncertain. Germline CDR1 and CDR2: LGHDT and YNNKEL (reference sequence). CDR3 length: 14 residues. V was trimmed by 0 bases and J by 2 bases, leaving 6 bases between them. DNA of the CDR3: TGTGCCAGCAGCCAAGATTTGGCCACAGATACGCAGTATTTT. It encodes CASSQDLATDTQYF.

This clone was detected once. The chain joins TRBV19 to TRBJ1-4; D ambiguous. The CDR3 sequence is 11 residues long. V lost 3 bases, J lost 8 bases, and 4 bases lay in between. Per germline, CDR1 LNHDA and CDR2 SQIVND (reference sequence). The CDR3 sequence is CASSIGEKLFF. CDR3 coding DNA: TGTGCCAGTAGTATCGGGGAAAAACTGTTTTTT.

This clone was seen just once. V is TRBV10-2 and J is TRBJ2-5; 8 bases are shared with TRBD2. J gave up 2 bases and V 8 bases, and 10 bases lay outside the gene matches. Looked up from germline, CDR1 is WSHSY and CDR2 is SAAADI. The CDR3 covers 15 residues. CDR3 amino acids: CASLGILAAQETQYF. The CDR3 region has the DNA TGCGCCAGCTTAGGGATACTAGCGGCACAAGAGACCCAGTACTTC.

The rearrangement uses TRBV6-5 and TRBJ2-7; D remains ambiguous. The CDR3 extends over 16 amino acids. CDR1 MNHEY and CDR2 SVGAGI come from the germline V gene. V was shortened by 0 bases and J by 1 base, with 13 bases between the two germline ends. The CDR3 spells CASSYSPSTHSYEQYF. CDR3 bases: TGTGCCAGCAGTTACTCCCCGAGTACCCATTCCTACGAGCAGTACTTC.

This clone appeared a single time. The chain couples TRBV6-1 to TRBJ2-2; 8 nucleotides line up with TRBD1. V gave up 4 bases and J gave up 0 bases; unmatched junction bases: 4. Germline loops: CDR1 MNHNS, CDR2 SASEGT. This CDR3 has 16 amino acids. The CDR3 DNA is TGTGCCAGCAGTGCCATGGGACAGGCGAACACCGGGGAGCTGTTTTTT. Amino acid sequence: CASSAMGQANTGELFF.

The genes are TRBV15 and TRBJ1-1, with D possibly TRBD1 on 6 matching bases. V shed 3 bases and J shed 4 bases, with 15 bases lying between them. This CDR3 region has 15 residues. Germline V gene lookup returns CDR1 LNHNV and CDR2 YYDKDF (reference sequence). CDR3 amino acids: CATSRAGGVGTEAFF. CDR3 sequence (DNA): TGTGCCACCAGCAGGGCGGGGGGCGTTGGCACTGAAGCTTTCTTT.

The rearrangement uses TRBV10-1 and TRBJ2-3, with D possibly being TRBD2 (6 bases). The CDR3 contains 17 residues. V lost 3 bases and J 2 bases, leaving 18 bases between the germline ends. Per germline, CDR1 WNHNN and CDR2 SYGVQD (reference sequence). CDR3 bases: TGCGCCAGCAGTGAAAATCCGGGACTCATCCTCACAGATACGCAGTATTTT. Translated: CASSENPGLILTDTQYF.

The rearrangement joins TRBV7-2 to TRBJ2-7; 10 nucleotides align to TRBD2. V shed 5 bases, J shed 0 bases, and the junction held 4 bases outside the gene matches. The CDR3 contains 15 residues. Germline CDR1 SGHTA, CDR2 FQGNSA. The CDR3 loop reads CASSPVAGGSYEQYF. In nucleotides, the CDR3 is TGTGCCAGCAGCCCTGTAGCGGGAGGCTCCTACGAGCAGTACTTC.

The chain has TRBV6-5 and TRBJ1-5, with D possibly matching TRBD1 (6 bases). V gave up 7 bases and J gave up 12 bases, with 22 bases separating them. The CDR3 is 14 amino acids. The V gene's germline CDR1 is MNHEY and CDR2 SVGAGI. CDR3 amino acids: CASTPTGPLGDQHF. The CDR3 DNA is TGTGCCAGCACCCCGACAGGTCCCCTGGGGGACCAGCATTTT.

There are a few counts of this clone. The chain couples TRBV6-5 to TRBJ1-1; D is unclear. This CDR3 has 13 amino acids. Deletions cut 6 bases from V and 0 bases from J, with 8 bases between. Germline lookup yields CDR1 MNHEY and CDR2 SVGAGI. CDR3 protein: CASRSTLNTEAFF. The DNA of the CDR3 is TGTGCCAGCAGGAGCACTTTGAACACTGAAGCTTTCTTT.

The chain has TRBV28 and TRBJ2-1, with 10 bases matching TRBD2. Trimming took 3 bases from V and 1 from J; bases not matched to a gene: 21. There are 22 residues in the CDR3. Looked up from germline, CDR1 is MDHEN and CDR2 is SYDVKM. The CDR3 bases are TGTGCCAGCAGTTTTAGGAAGGGGGCTAGCGGGGGACCCATTCAATCCTACAATGAGCAGTTCTTC. This gives the protein CASSFRKGASGGPIQSYNEQFF.

CDR3 region: CASSLSTGPYEQYF. DNA of the CDR3: TGTGCCAGCAGCCTCTCGACAGGCCCCTACGAGCAGTACTTC. V and J are TRBV6-5 and TRBJ2-7, with D tentatively TRBD1 (6 bases). V was cut by 6 bases and J by 2 bases, with 14 bases left in between. The CDR3 contains 14 residues. CDR1 and CDR2 (germline): MNHEY, SVGAGI.

As DNA, the CDR3 is TGTGCCAGCAGCTCGACTAGCGGGAACGCAGATACGCAGTATTTT. Its translation is CASSSTSGNADTQYF. The chain is built from TRBV7-8 and TRBJ2-3; 11 bases are a match to TRBD2. The J segment lost 4 bases and the V segment lost 4 bases, leaving 4 bases of the junction unmatched. Germline loops: CDR1 SGHVS, CDR2 FQNEAQ. The CDR3 consists of 15 residues.

This chain connects TRBV11-2 to TRBJ2-1, with 11 bases matching TRBD2. Germline CDR1 is SGHAT and CDR2 is FQNNGV. The V segment lost 3 bases and the J segment 4 bases; nucleotides outside the gene matches: 8. The CDR3 sequence is 17 residues long. CDR3 sequence reads: CASSFPDGTSGYNEQFF. In nucleotides, the CDR3 is TGTGCCAGCAGCTTCCCCGACGGGACTAGCGGTTACAATGAGCAGTTCTTC.

The chain uses TRBV18 and TRBJ1-2; unclear D gene. This CDR3 has 13 amino acids. Germline V gene data show CDR1 as KGHSH and CDR2 as LQKENI. The V gene lost 2 bases and the J gene lost 4 bases, with 8 bases spanning the gap. CDR3 sequence reads: CASSPDTIYGYTF. CDR3 bases: TGTGCCAGCTCACCAGACACCATCTATGGCTACACCTTC.